This T cell receptor beta chain was sequenced in a study of cytomegalovirus exposure and HLA in healthy donors. Germline V CDR1 and CDR2: MNHEY, SVGAGI. The CDR3 is 14 residues long. The V gene lost 1 base and the J gene lost 6 bases, with 13 bases spanning the gap. PCR was performed using 60 Vbeta and 13 Jbeta primers. The assay was immunoSEQ multiplex PCR, and TCRdb's table has in-frame clones only and misses some. The sample includes 120,000 or so clones, about three quarters of them seen just once. The TCR was taken from a middle-aged woman in good health and CMV-seronegative. The V gene is TRBV6-5, the J gene TRBJ2-7; D is possibly TRBD1 (5 bases). Sequencing was carried out using PBMCs. This CDR3 reads CASSYLSQASEQYF. The CDR3 DNA reads TGTGCCAGCAGTTACTTGTCACAGGCTTCCGAGCAGTACTTC.